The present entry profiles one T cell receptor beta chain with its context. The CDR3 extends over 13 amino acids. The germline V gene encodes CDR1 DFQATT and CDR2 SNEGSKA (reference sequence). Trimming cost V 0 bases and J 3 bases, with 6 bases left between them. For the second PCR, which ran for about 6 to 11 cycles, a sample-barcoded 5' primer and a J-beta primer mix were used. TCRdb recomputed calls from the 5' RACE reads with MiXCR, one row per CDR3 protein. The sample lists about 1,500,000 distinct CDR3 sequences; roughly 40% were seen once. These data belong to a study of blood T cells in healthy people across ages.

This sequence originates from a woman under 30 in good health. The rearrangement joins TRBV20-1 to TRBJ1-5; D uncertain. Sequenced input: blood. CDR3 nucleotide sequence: TGCAGTGCTAGAGACGGAGTCAATCAGCCCCAGCATTTT. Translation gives CSARDGVNQPQHF.